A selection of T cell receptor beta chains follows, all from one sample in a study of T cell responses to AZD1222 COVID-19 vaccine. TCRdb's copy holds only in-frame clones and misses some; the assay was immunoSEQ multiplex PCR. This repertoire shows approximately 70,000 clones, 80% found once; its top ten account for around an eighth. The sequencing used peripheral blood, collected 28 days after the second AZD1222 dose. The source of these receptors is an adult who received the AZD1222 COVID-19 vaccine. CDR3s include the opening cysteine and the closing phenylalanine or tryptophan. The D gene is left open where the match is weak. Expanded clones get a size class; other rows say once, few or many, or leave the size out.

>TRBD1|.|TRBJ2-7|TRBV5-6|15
CASSPGTGVASEQYF
TGTGCCAGCAGCCCGGGGACAGGGGTTGCAAGCGAGCAGTACTTC
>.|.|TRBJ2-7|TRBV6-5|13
CASSYSISYEQYF
TGTGCCAGCAGTTACTCCATTAGCTACGAGCAGTACTTC
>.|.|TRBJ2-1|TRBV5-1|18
CASSLVLYGGFNGNEQFF
TGCGCCAGCAGCTTGGTACTTTACGGAGGGTTCAATGGCAATGAGCAGTTCTTC
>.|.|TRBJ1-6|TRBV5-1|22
CASSLAATGKGRPPSYNSPLHF
TGCGCCAGCAGCTTGGCGGCGACGGGCAAAGGACGGCCGCCCTCCTATAATTCACCCCTCCACTTT
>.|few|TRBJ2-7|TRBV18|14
CASSPGAGEYEQYF
TGTGCCAGCTCACCAGGGGCAGGGGAGTACGAGCAGTACTTC
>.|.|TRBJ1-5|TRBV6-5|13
CASSDSQYQPQHF
TGTGCCAGCAGTGACTCGCAGTATCAGCCCCAGCATTTT
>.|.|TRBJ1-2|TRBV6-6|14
CASSYSNSNYGYTF
TGTGCCAGCAGTTACTCGAACAGCAACTATGGCTACACCTTC
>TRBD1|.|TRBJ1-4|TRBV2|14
CASSVDRGNEKLFF
TGTGCCAGCAGTGTCGACAGGGGGAACGAAAAACTGTTTTTT
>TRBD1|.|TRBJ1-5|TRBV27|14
CASSRDRGDQPQHF
TGTGCCAGCAGTCGGGACAGGGGTGATCAGCCCCAGCATTTT
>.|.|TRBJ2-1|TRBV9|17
CASSITGGGDSYNEQFF
TGTGCCAGCAGCATCACCGGCGGGGGCGACTCCTACAATGAGCAGTTCTTC
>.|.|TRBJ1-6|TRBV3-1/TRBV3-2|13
CASSPRDNSPLHF
TGTGCCAGCAGCCCCAGGGATAATTCACCCCTCCACTTT
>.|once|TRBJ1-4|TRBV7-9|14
CASSPLLVNEKLFF
TGTGCCAGCAGCCCCCTGTTGGTTAATGAAAAACTGTTTTTT
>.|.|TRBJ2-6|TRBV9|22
CASSAPRTGFESFGSGANVLTF
TGTGCCAGCAGCGCTCCAAGAACAGGGTTTGAATCGTTTGGCTCTGGGGCCAACGTCCTGACTTTC
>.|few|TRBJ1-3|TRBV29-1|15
CSVEKTEGSGNTIYF
TGCAGCGTTGAGAAGACGGAAGGATCTGGAAACACCATATATTTT
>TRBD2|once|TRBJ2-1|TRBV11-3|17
CASSLGLLAGDYNEQFF
TGTGCCAGCAGCTTAGGCTTGCTAGCGGGGGACTACAATGAGCAGTTCTTC
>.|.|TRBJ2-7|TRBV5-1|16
CASSPRGDRISYEQYF
TGCGCCAGCAGCCCCCGCGGGGACAGAATTTCCTACGAGCAGTACTTC
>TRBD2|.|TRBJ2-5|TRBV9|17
CASSLSSGGARSETQYF
TGTGCCAGCAGCTTATCTAGCGGGGGGGCCAGATCAGAGACCCAGTACTTC
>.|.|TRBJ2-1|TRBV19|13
CASSGWGGNEQFF
TGTGCCAGTAGTGGGTGGGGTGGCAATGAGCAGTTCTTC
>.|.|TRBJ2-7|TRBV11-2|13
CASSLEQLYEQYF
TGTGCCAGCAGCTTGGAACAGCTCTACGAGCAGTACTTC
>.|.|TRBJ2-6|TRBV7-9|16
CASSLSANSGANVLTF
TGTGCCAGCAGCCTATCAGCCAACTCTGGGGCCAACGTCCTGACTTTC
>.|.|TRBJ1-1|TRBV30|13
CAWNLRMNTEAFF
TGTGCCTGGAACCTACGAATGAACACTGAAGCTTTCTTT
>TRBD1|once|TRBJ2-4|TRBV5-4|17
CASSPGQPLLAKNIQYF
TGTGCCAGCAGTCCGGGACAGCCCCTATTAGCCAAAAACATTCAGTACTTC
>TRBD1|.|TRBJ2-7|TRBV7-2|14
CASSLSQGAYEQYF
TGTGCCAGCAGCTTATCGCAGGGGGCCTACGAGCAGTACTTC
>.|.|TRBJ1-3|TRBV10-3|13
CATERVPGNTIYF
TGTGCCACGGAAAGGGTCCCTGGAAACACCATATATTTT
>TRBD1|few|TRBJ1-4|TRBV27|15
CASSPAGGGYEKLFF
TGTGCCAGCAGCCCTGCGGGAGGGGGCTATGAAAAACTGTTTTTT
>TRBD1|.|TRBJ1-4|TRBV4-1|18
CASSQIIRGQGDNEKLFF
TGCGCCAGCAGCCAAATAATAAGGGGACAGGGCGATAATGAAAAACTGTTTTTT
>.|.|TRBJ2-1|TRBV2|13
CASSERGYNEQFF
TGTGCCAGCAGTGAGAGGGGGTACAATGAGCAGTTCTTC
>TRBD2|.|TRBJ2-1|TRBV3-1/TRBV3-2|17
CASSPDPTSGASHEQFF
TGTGCCAGCAGCCCTGACCCGACTAGCGGGGCGTCGCATGAGCAGTTCTTC
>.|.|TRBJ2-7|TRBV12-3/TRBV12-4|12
CASSLGAYEQYF
TGTGCCAGCAGTTTAGGAGCCTACGAGCAGTACTTC
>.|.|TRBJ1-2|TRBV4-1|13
CASSHGRTYGYTF
TGCGCCAGCAGCCACGGACGTACCTATGGCTACACCTTC
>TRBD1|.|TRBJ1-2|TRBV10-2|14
CASSDQGQGYGYTF
TGCGCCAGCAGTGACCAGGGACAGGGCTATGGCTACACCTTC
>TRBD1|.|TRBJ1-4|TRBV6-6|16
CASRTLQGNYEEKLFF
TGTGCCAGCAGGACCCTACAGGGGAACTATGAAGAAAAACTGTTTTTT
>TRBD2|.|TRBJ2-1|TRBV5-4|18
CASSPRTSGFSSYNEQFF
TGTGCCAGCAGCCCGAGGACTAGCGGGTTCAGCTCCTACAATGAGCAGTTCTTC
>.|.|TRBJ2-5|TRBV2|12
CASSASRETQYF
TGTGCCAGCAGTGCGTCCCGGGAGACCCAGTACTTC
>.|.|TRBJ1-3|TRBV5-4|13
CATRSYSGNTIYF
TGTGCCACCAGATCTTACTCTGGAAACACCATATATTTT
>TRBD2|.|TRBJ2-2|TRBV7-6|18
CASSSAGTSGGSAGELFF
TGTGCCAGCAGCTCTGCCGGGACTAGCGGGGGGTCGGCCGGGGAGCTGTTTTTT
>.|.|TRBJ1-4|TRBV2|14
CASSEGVGNEKLFF
TGTGCCAGCAGTGAAGGAGTAGGGAATGAAAAACTGTTTTTT
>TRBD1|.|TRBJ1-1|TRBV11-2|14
CASSAGQASTEAFF
TGTGCCAGCAGCGCCGGACAGGCGAGCACTGAAGCTTTCTTT
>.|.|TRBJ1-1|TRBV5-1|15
CASSLARQGITEAFF
TGCGCCAGCAGCTTGGCCAGGCAGGGAATCACTGAAGCTTTCTTT
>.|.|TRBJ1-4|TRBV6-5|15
CASSYSTSSNEKLFF
TGTGCCAGCAGTTACTCGACGTCCTCTAATGAAAAACTGTTTTTT
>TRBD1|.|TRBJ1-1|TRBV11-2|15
CASSLEGGLNTEAFF
TGTGCCAGCAGCTTAGAAGGGGGCCTGAACACTGAAGCTTTCTTT
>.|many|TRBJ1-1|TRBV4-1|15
CASRRGWRGNTEAFF
TGCGCCAGCAGGAGGGGGTGGCGAGGGAACACTGAAGCTTTCTTT
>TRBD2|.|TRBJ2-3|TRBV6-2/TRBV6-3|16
CASSWTSGGFTDTQYF
TGTGCCAGCAGTTGGACTAGCGGGGGGTTCACAGATACGCAGTATTTT